This T cell receptor beta chain was profiled in a study of cytomegalovirus exposure and HLA in healthy donors. Study conclusions and caveats: For most TCR sequences rarity was the rule, although some public TCRs occurred in many donors. Confirmation in vitro established that a few CMV-associated chains were specific for CMV antigens.

Sequencing used immunoSEQ multiplex PCR; TCRdb keeps in-frame clones, though not all of them. The sample lists roughly 170,000 clones; around 81% were seen once. CDR1 is SEHNR, CDR2 FQNEAQ, per germline (reference sequence). V lost 3 bases and J lost 3, with 8 bases in between. CDR3 length: 13 amino acids. A word on this clone: Its matching antigen is unknown.

The origin of this receptor is a woman under 30 in good health and CMV-seropositive. The sample consisted of PBMCs. This sequence joins TRBV7-9 and TRBJ1-1; D remains unclear. The CDR3 loop reads CASSFGTYTEAFF. DNA for the CDR3: TGTGCCAGCAGCTTTGGCACATACACTGAAGCTTTCTTT.